Below are 15 T cell receptor beta chains sequenced from a single sample in a study of blood T cells in healthy people across ages (dated by TCRdb to 2013 to 2016). Library preparation used 5' RACE. Instrument on record: Illumina HiSeq 2500. The second PCR ran for roughly 7 to 12 cycles and used a J-beta primer mix along with a sample-barcoded 5' primer. TCRdb handled the public reads itself, with Q25 trimming in fastp and clone calling in MiXCR, and kept productive beta chains. Each entry merges the rows of one CDR3 protein and shows their most common DNA and genes. For this sample the table gives some 560,000 distinct CDR3 sequences, of which 27% were detected only once. The ten largest clones capture 3% to 4.5% of the sample. The same specimen was also included in a second study, on T cells of mothers and their children.

The specimen was blood. Receptors were obtained from a boy between 2 and 10 years old in good health.

There are a few counts of this clonotype. This sequence joins TRBV10-3 and TRBJ1-2; D gene ambiguous. The V gene's germline CDR1 is ENHRY and CDR2 SYGVKD. The CDR3 runs 12 residues. The V end was cut by 10 bases, the J end by 12 bases, with 21 bases between. CDR3 region: CATEGNPSGHTF. CDR3 bases: TGTGCCACAGAAGGGAACCCTTCGGGCCACACCTTC.

V gene TRBV28 combines with J gene TRBJ2-5, with 7 bases fitting TRBD1. The DNA end favors TRBJ2-7, so the J call may be wrong. This CDR3 has 14 residues. Germline CDR1 reads MDHEN; CDR2 reads SYDVKM. The CDR3 nucleotides read TGTGCCAGCAGTTCCCACGACAGGGTCTACGAGCAGTACTTC. It encodes CASSSHDRVYEQYF.

This clonotype was counted a few times. The gene calls are TRBV6-5 and TRBJ2-3; 8 bases fit TRBD2. The V gene's germline CDR1 is MNHEY and CDR2 SVGAGI. The ends lost 0 bases at V and 6 bases at J; junction bases unmatched: 5. The CDR3 sequence is 15 residues long. The CDR3 bases are TGTGCCAGCAGTTACTCCGGGGGGGCGGCTGATACGCAGTATTTT. The encoded protein is CASSYSGGAADTQYF.

V is TRBV6-6 and J is TRBJ2-6; unclear D gene. Germline CDR1 MNHNY, CDR2 SVGAGI (reference sequence). The CDR3 spans 16 residues. Trimming pared 6 bases from V and 0 bases from J, leaving 12 bases between. The CDR3 is CASRPPSSSGANVLTF. DNA of the CDR3: TGTGCCAGCAGGCCCCCCAGTAGCTCTGGGGCCAACGTCCTGACTTTC.

This clonotype was observed at least ten times. The chain links TRBV5-1 to TRBJ2-5; D may be TRBD1 or TRBD2 (5 bases each). CDR3 size: 14 residues. Per germline, CDR1 SGHRS and CDR2 YFSETQ. Trimming left V 5 bases short and J 1 base short, with 12 bases between. The CDR3 DNA is TGCGCCAGCAGTTCGGGACGGGCCCAAGAGACCCAGTACTTC. Encoded protein: CASSSGRAQETQYF.

The J gene is TRBJ2-5, the V gene TRBV12-3 or TRBV12-4; the D gene is possibly TRBD2 (5 bases). The CDR3 length is 15 residues. V lost 1 base and J 5 bases, leaving 14 bases between the germline ends. As DNA, the CDR3 is TGTGCCAGCAGTTTAGGACAATCATCGGGGGAGACCCAGTACTTC. It codes for CASSLGQSSGETQYF.

This clonotype turned up a few times. V usage is TRBV11-1 and J usage is TRBJ1-6; the D gene is possibly TRBD1 (5 bases). V gave up 3 bases and J gave up 10 bases, with 10 bases separating them. This CDR3 has 13 residues. Germline assignment: CDR1 SGHAT and CDR2 FQDESV (reference sequence). CDR3 sequence reads: CASSLGGSSPLHF. DNA of the CDR3: TGTGCCAGCAGCTTGGGGGGGTCCTCACCCCTCCACTTT.

The sample holds a few counts of this clonotype. The chain uses TRBV7-9 and TRBJ2-1; D is perhaps TRBD1 or TRBD2 (6 bases each). The J call is doubtful: the DNA matches TRBJ2-5 better. Germline V gene data show CDR1 as SEHNR and CDR2 as FQNEAQ (reference sequence). This CDR3 spans 15 amino acids. The CDR3 nucleotides read TGTGCCAGCAGCCCGCGGGACACCCGGGAGGAGACCCAGTACTTC. The encoded protein is CASSPRDTREETQYF.

As to this clonotype: At one of its ends the junction is not consistent with the germline gene, which may arise from a read error. The CDR3, as DNA: TGTGCCAGCTCACGTTTCGACTCTGGGAACACCATATATTTT. Amino acids: CASSRFDSGNTIYF. The V and J genes are TRBV18 and TRBJ1-3; no clear D gene. The CDR3 sequence is 14 residues long. The germline V gene encodes CDR1 KGHSH and CDR2 LQKENI.

CDR3 nucleotide sequence: TGTGCCAGCAGTGAACAGGCGAATCAGCCCCAGCATTTT. This gives the protein CASSEQANQPQHF. This rearrangement joins TRBV6-1 to TRBJ1-5; D remains ambiguous. CDR1 is MNHNS and CDR2 is SASEGT in the germline V gene. Trimming left V 2 bases short and J 4 bases short, with 6 bases between. The CDR3 consists of 13 residues.

The chain combines TRBV9 with TRBJ1-4, with a weak D call TRBD1 (5 bases). The germline V gene encodes CDR1 SGDLS and CDR2 YYNGEE. V lost 3 bases to trimming and J lost 2 bases, with 11 bases between them. The CDR3 has 15 residues. The CDR3 region is CASSAPGPTNEKLFF. CDR3 DNA sequence: TGTGCCAGCAGCGCACCAGGGCCGACTAATGAAAAACTGTTTTTT.

There are a few counts of this clonotype. This chain uses TRBV29-1 with TRBJ1-1; D unclear. This CDR3 has 12 residues. Deletions cut 7 bases from V and 8 bases from J, with 17 bases between. Germline CDR1 and CDR2: SQVTM and ANQGSEA. For the CDR3, the DNA is TGCAGCGCCGCACAGCCCAGCTTAGAAGCTTTCTTT. It encodes CSAAQPSLEAFF. Full variable domain (outside the CDR3, taken from reference TRBV29-1 and TRBJ1-1): SAVISQKPSRDICQRGTSLTIQCQVDSQVTMMFWYRQQPGQSLTLIATANQGSEATYESGFVIDKFPISRPNLTFSTLTVSNMSPEDSSIYLCSAAQPSLEAFFGQGTRLTVV.

V gene TRBV7-3 combines with J gene TRBJ2-5; 8 bases map to TRBD2. The CDR3 contains 14 residues. With V trimmed by 2 bases and J by 5 bases, 4 bases remained unmatched. Germline values: CDR1 SGHTA, CDR2 FQGTGA. CDR3 sequence (DNA): TGTGCCAGCAGCTTAGGTCAGCGGGGGGAGACCCAGTACTTC. Its protein is CASSLGQRGETQYF.

This clonotype was counted between two and nine times. V is TRBV27 and J is TRBJ2-5; the match to TRBD2 covers 9 bases. The junction had 9 bases not matched to a gene; V was cut back by 5 bases and J by 5 bases. Per germline, CDR1 MNHEY and CDR2 SMNVEV (reference sequence). The CDR3 contains 15 residues. The CDR3 DNA follows: TGTGCCAGCAGTCCCCTTTCTAGCGGGACGGAGACCCAGTACTTC. Residues: CASSPLSSGTETQYF.

There are a few counts of this clonotype. This chain joins TRBV9 and TRBJ2-7; tentative D call: TRBD1 (5 bases). The length of the CDR3 is 15 residues. CDR1 and CDR2 (germline): SGDLS, YYNGEE. V was pared by 3 bases and J by 2 bases, with 15 bases between. CDR3 amino acids: CASSADMGSPYEQYF. For the CDR3, the DNA is TGTGCCAGCAGCGCGGACATGGGGTCCCCCTACGAGCAGTACTTC.